A single count supports the clone carrying this T cell receptor beta chain. Its specificity is unknown. Repertoires were generated with immunoSEQ multiplex PCR, while TCRdb's copy carries only in-frame clones and drops some. The sample contains some 70,000 clones, roughly 90% of which appear only once. Germline CDR1 is SGHTS and CDR2 is YDEGEE. The CDR3 sequence is 13 residues long. V lost 5 bases and J 0 bases, leaving 9 bases between the germline ends. These data are taken from a study of OX40 agonist ivuxolimab in advanced cancers. Study context: Patients undergoing dose escalation presented with hepatocellular carcinoma, melanoma, renal cell or head and neck cancer.

Findings and limits, study-wide: Certain nonresponding patients likewise had low normalized T-cell clonal expansion. What antigens the expanded peripheral T cells recognized was never established. At 0.1 to 3.0 mg/kg and by week 6, CD4+ and CD8+ T cells in the blood had expanded clonally.

The V and J genes are TRBV5-8 and TRBJ2-7; D uncertain. This receptor was obtained from an adult with an advanced solid tumor such as melanoma, head and neck, liver or kidney cancer. The specimen was CD4+ or CD8+ T cells sorted from blood, collected in a trial of the OX40 agonist ivuxolimab. The CDR3 bases are TGTGCCAGCAGGCGACTCCCCTCCTACGAGCAGTACTTC. Translated, it gives CASRRLPSYEQYF.